The T cell receptor beta chain under discussion was sequenced for a study of shared clonotypes between healthy human individuals. Overall study: There were three CD4 naive, three CD4 memory, two CD8 naive and one CD8 memory plates per donor. Findings and limits, study-wide: The expectation was that sequencing depth would affect clonotype sharing among donors. Researchers found naive subsets generally carried larger estimated richness than memory subsets.

Trimming pared 5 bases from V and 5 bases from J, leaving 19 bases between. Germline V lookup: CDR1 SGHVS, CDR2 FQNEAQ. This CDR3 comprises 15 residues. Sequenced by immunoSEQ multiplex PCR; TCRdb stores in-frame clones only, minus some. Of roughly 2.1 million clones listed, about 92% were seen once; the top ten hold more than 1.5%. A note on this clone: What it recognizes is unknown.

Naive CD8 cells comprised CD45RO-negative, CCR7-positively selected cells, excluding terminally differentiated effector memory CD45RA+ cells. J is TRBJ2-7 and V is TRBV7-8, with D possibly matching TRBD1 (7 bases). The sequence came from a man aged 18-30 years in good health. Some clones in this sample may be carry-over from other donors' samples. The source material was naive CD8+ T cells from PBMCs. In nucleotides, the CDR3 is TGTGCCAGCAGCCCCCCTTGGAGGGGGCGGAACGAGCAGTACTTC. Its translation: CASSPPWRGRNEQYF.